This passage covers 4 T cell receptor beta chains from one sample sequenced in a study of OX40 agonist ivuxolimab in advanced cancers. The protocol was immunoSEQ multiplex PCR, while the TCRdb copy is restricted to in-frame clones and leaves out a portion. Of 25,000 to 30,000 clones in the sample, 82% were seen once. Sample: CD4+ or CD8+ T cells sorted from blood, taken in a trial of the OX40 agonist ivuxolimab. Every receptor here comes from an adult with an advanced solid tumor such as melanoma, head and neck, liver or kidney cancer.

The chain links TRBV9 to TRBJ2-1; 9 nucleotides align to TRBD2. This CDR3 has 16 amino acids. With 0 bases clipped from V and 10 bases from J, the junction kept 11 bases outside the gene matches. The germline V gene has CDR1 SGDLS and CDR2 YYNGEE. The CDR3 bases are TGTGCCAGCAGCGTAGGAGGTGGCGGGAGGGCCAGGGAGCAGTTCTTC. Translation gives CASSVGGGGRAREQFF.

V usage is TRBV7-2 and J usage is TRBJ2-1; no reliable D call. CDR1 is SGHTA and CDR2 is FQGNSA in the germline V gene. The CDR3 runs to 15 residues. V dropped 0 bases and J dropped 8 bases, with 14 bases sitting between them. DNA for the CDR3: TGTGCCAGCAGCTTAGCGGTGAGAAGCATCGATGAGCAGTTCTTC. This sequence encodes CASSLAVRSIDEQFF.

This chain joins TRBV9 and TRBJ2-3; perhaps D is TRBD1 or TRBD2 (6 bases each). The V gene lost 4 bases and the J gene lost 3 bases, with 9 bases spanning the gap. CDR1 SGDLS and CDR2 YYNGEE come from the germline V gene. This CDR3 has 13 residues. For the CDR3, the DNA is TGTGCCAGCAGCTTAGGGGGGACAGATACGCAGTATTTT. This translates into CASSLGGTDTQYF.

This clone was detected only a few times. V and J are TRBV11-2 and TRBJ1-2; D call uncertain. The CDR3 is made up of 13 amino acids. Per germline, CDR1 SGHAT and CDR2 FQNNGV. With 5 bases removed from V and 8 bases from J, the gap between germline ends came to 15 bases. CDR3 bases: TGTGCCAGCAGCCTGTCCCTACATCAGGGCTACACCTTC. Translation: CASSLSLHQGYTF.